This TCR beta chain was recovered during a study of blood T cell repertoires in COVID-19. Turning to the study itself: Samples representing acute and convalescent COVID-19 were sourced from the United States, Italy and Spain. PBMCs, B-cell-depleted T cells, or T cells provided the cDNA or gDNA that made up the material.

The V gene lost 3 bases and the J gene lost 7 bases, with 7 bases spanning the gap. The CDR3 contains 11 residues. From germline, CDR1 is LGHDT and CDR2 YNNKEL (reference sequence). Across about two dozen US areas, participants ranged in age from about 18 to 90 years. Authors' processing steps: Amplification of reference gene primers provided the estimated nucleated cell counts. Assay: immunoSEQ multiplex PCR; the TCRdb copy retains only in-frame clones and omits some. V, J and clone size derive from that table, while D and trimming were established from the DNA sequence. This table holds about 210,000 clones, approximately 81% found once.

The clonotype comes from a man in his forties who had recovered from COVID-19. The sample taken for sequencing was PBMCs or T cells enriched from blood (not recorded which). The chain employs TRBV3-1 (or the pseudogene TRBV3-2) and TRBJ2-7, with a tentative D call TRBD1 (5 bases). CDR3 nucleotide sequence: TGTGCCAGCAGCCATGGGGCGGAGCAGTACTTC. Protein product: CASSHGAEQYF.